This T cell receptor beta chain was sequenced for a study of blood T cell repertoires in COVID-19. The germline V and J ends were trimmed by 4 bases and 7 bases, with 20 bases remaining between them. Per germline, CDR1 MNHEY and CDR2 SVGAGI. CDR3 length: 16 residues. Libraries were prepared by immunoSEQ multiplex PCR; TCRdb keeps only in-frame clonotypes and omits some of them. The repertoire consists of around 250,000 clones, with approximately 86% occurring once and the leading ten covering around 2.9%. The source is a woman under 30 with acute or convalescent COVID-19. V gene TRBV6-5 combines with J gene TRBJ2-1, with D perhaps matching TRBD1 (6 bases). Sequenced material: peripheral blood. CDR3 coding DNA: TGTGCCAGCAGTTCCCATCGAGGGCAGGGGACAAATGAGCAGTTCTTC. It is translated as CASSSHRGQGTNEQFF.